The source of this T cell receptor beta chain is a study of T-cell reconstitution after alpha-beta-depleted transplantation in children. V lost 5 bases and J lost 1; bases outside the gene matches: 6. The CDR3 contains 16 residues. From germline, CDR1 is MNHNS and CDR2 SASEGT. A TCRbeta library incorporating unique molecular identifiers was prepared. TCRdb reprocessed the PCR reads with MiXCR, giving one entry per CDR3 protein. The sample lists 600,000 to 700,000 distinct CDR3 sequences; around a sixth were seen once. The genes are TRBV6-1 and TRBJ2-5; 11 bases agree with TRBD1. Sample: PBMCs from the stem cell graft donor, taken from the stem cell graft. The sequence derives from a human donor who donated a stem cell graft to a child with acute myeloid leukemia. For the CDR3, the DNA is TGTGCCAGCAGTATAGGACAGGGGGCGCCCCAAGAGACCCAGTACTTC. Translation gives CASSIGQGAPQETQYF.